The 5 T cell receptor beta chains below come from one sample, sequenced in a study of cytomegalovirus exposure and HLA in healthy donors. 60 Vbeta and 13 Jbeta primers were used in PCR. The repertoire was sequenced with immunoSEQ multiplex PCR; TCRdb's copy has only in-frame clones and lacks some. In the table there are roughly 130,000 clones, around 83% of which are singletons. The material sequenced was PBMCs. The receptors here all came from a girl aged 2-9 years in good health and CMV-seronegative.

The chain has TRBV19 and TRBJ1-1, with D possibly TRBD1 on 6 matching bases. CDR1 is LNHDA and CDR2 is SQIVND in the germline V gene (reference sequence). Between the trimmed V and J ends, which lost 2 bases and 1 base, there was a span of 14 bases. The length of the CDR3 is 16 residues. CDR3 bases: TGTGCCAGTAGTATATCCGGTAGAGGGGGGAACACTGAAGCTTTCTTT. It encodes CASSISGRGGNTEAFF.

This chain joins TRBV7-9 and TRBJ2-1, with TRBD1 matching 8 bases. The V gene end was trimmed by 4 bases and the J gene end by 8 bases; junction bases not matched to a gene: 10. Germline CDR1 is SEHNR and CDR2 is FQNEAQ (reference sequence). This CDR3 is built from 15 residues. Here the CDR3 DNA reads TGTGCCAGCAGCTCCGGACAGGGAACGATGCATGAGCAGTTCTTC. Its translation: CASSSGQGTMHEQFF.

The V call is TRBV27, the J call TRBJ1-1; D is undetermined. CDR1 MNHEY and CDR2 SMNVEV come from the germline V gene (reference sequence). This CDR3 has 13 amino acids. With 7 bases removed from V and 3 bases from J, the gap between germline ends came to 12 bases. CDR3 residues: CASKAGRHTEAFF. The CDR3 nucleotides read TGTGCCAGCAAAGCGGGGAGGCACACTGAAGCTTTCTTT.

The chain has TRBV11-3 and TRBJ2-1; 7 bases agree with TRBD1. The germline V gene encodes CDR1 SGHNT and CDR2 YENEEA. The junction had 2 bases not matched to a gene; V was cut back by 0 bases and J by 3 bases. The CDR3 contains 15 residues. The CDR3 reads CASSLEGGNYNEQFF. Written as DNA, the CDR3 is TGTGCCAGCAGCTTAGAAGGGGGCAACTACAATGAGCAGTTCTTC.

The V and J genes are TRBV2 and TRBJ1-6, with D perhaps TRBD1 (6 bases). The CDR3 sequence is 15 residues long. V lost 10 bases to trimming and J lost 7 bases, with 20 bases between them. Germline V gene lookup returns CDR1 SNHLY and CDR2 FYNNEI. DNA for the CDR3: TGTGCCATCAGAGGGGGGGAGAACGAGAATTCACCCCTCCACTTT. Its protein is CAIRGGENENSPLHF.